This is a list of T cell receptor beta chains from one sample in a study of blood T cell repertoires in COVID-19. The repertoire was sequenced with immunoSEQ multiplex PCR; TCRdb's copy has only in-frame clones and lacks some. The sample shows about 9,000 clones, approximately 81% of them seen only once. Material: peripheral blood. The receptors were gathered from a human donor in a cohort sampled during active COVID-19. Both conserved end residues are part of each CDR3. The D gene is left open where the match is weak. Rows give clone size only sometimes, using once, few, many, or a class for an expanded clone.

.	TRBV5-4	TRBJ2-7	once	CASSSQVSYEQYF	TGTGCCAGCAGCTCACAGGTATCCTACGAGCAGTACTTC
.	TRBV11-3	TRBJ1-1	.	CASSYGQSNTEAFF	TGTGCCAGCAGCTACGGACAGTCGAACACTGAAGCTTTCTTT
.	TRBV2	TRBJ1-5	.	CASRGPGSNQPQHF	TGTGCCAGCAGAGGTCCGGGTAGCAATCAGCCCCAGCATTTT
TRBD1	TRBV29-1	TRBJ2-2	.	CSAASGTANTGELFF	TGCAGCGCTGCTTCCGGGACAGCCAACACCGGGGAGCTGTTTTTT
.	TRBV9	TRBJ2-5	.	CASSVDIKGAETQYF	TGTGCCAGCAGCGTAGATATCAAGGGAGCGGAGACCCAGTACTTC
.	TRBV19	TRBJ2-4	.	CASSIKQGHIQYF	TGTGCCAGTAGTATAAAACAGGGTCACATTCAGTACTTC
TRBD2	TRBV19	TRBJ2-1	.	CASGLAGVYNEQFF	TGTGCCAGTGGACTAGCGGGGGTCTACAATGAGCAGTTCTTC
TRBD2	TRBV7-7	TRBJ2-2	once	CASSSSSGGSTGELFF	TGTGCTAGCAGCTCTTCTAGCGGGGGGAGCACCGGGGAGCTGTTTTTT
.	TRBV20-1	TRBJ2-7	.	CSASNNPYEQYF	TGCAGTGCTAGTAATAATCCCTACGAGCAGTACTTC
TRBD2	TRBV9	TRBJ2-1	once	CASSRTSASYNEQFF	TGTGCCAGCAGCCGCACTAGCGCCTCCTACAATGAGCAGTTCTTC
TRBD2	TRBV7-8	TRBJ2-3	.	CASSLLMGLAGGQDLIDTQYF	TGTGCCAGCAGCCTGCTTATGGGACTAGCGGGGGGCCAGGATTTAATAGATACGCAGTATTTT
TRBD1	TRBV4-3	TRBJ2-3	.	CASSQDRGPTDTQYF	TGCGCCAGCAGCCAAGACAGGGGGCCAACAGATACGCAGTATTTT
.	TRBV10-3	TRBJ1-2	few	CAISEMLDRRGGYTF	TGTGCCATCAGTGAAATGCTTGACCGCCGGGGGGGCTACACCTTC
TRBD1	TRBV9	TRBJ1-6	.	CASSKTGASSPLHF	TGTGCCAGCAGCAAGACAGGGGCCAGTTCACCCCTCCACTTT
TRBD2	TRBV7-2	TRBJ2-3	few	CASSLGASGTDTQYF	TGTGCCAGCAGCTTAGGGGCTAGCGGTACAGATACGCAGTATTTT
.	TRBV4-3	TRBJ2-7	.	CASSQGLGGYEQYF	TGCGCCAGCAGCCAAGGTCTGGGGGGCTACGAGCAGTACTTC
TRBD1	TRBV18	TRBJ1-2	few	CASSLDRGNYGYTF	TGTGCCAGCTCATTGGACAGGGGAAACTATGGCTACACCTTC
TRBD1	TRBV28	TRBJ1-5	few	CASSNRQGFSNQPQHF	TGTGCCAGCAGTAATCGACAGGGCTTCAGCAATCAGCCCCAGCATTTT
.	TRBV4-1	TRBJ2-5	.	CASSQETSSQETQYF	TGCGCCAGCAGCCAAGAAACTAGCAGCCAAGAGACCCAGTACTTC
TRBD2	TRBV5-1	TRBJ2-1	.	CASSLVAPGLAWSSYNEQFF	TGCGCCAGCAGCTTGGTCGCCCCGGGACTAGCCTGGAGCTCCTACAATGAGCAGTTCTTC
.	TRBV29-1	TRBJ2-1	.	CSVDQGIDNEQFF	TGCAGCGTTGATCAGGGGATCGACAATGAGCAGTTCTTC